The 30 T cell receptor beta chains in this list originate from one sample, sequenced in a study of blood T cell repertoires in COVID-19. Produced via immunoSEQ multiplex PCR; TCRdb's table is partial and in-frame only. The top ten clones hold roughly 15% of a sample with tens of thousands of clones, around 80% of them seen once. The sample taken for sequencing was peripheral blood. The receptors come from an elderly woman with acute or convalescent COVID-19.

This chain uses TRBV11-2 with TRBJ2-5, with TRBD2 identical over 13 bases. Germline trimming cut 6 bases from V and 5 bases from J; bases unmatched to any gene: 3. Germline CDR1 is SGHAT and CDR2 is FQNNGV. The CDR3 consists of 14 residues. CDR3 coding DNA: TGTGCCAGCAGTCGGACTAGCGGGAGTGAGACCCAGTACTTC. It translates to CASSRTSGSETQYF. Full variable domain (remainder filled in from reference TRBV11-2 and TRBJ2-5): EAGVAQSPRYKIIEKRQSVAFWCNPISGHATLYWYQQILGQGPKLLIQFQNNGVVDDSQLPKDRFSAERLKGVDSTLKIQPAKLEDSAVYLCASSRTSGSETQYFGPGTRLLVL.

The chain joins TRBV10-3 to TRBJ2-1; D gene ambiguous. Germline V gives CDR1 ENHRY, CDR2 SYGVKD. The CDR3 runs to 13 residues. V was clipped by 0 bases and J by 12 bases, with 12 bases between them. In DNA, the CDR3 is TGTGCCATCAGTGAGTCTGATGCGTCCGGGCAGTTCTTC. Its translation is CAISESDASGQFF.

This clone was detected a few times. The V call is TRBV15, the J call TRBJ2-1; TRBD2 is a possible D gene (6 bases). The CDR3 totals 18 residues. V dropped 1 base and J dropped 1 base, with 17 bases sitting between them. CDR1 and CDR2 (germline): LNHNV, YYDKDF (reference sequence). DNA of the CDR3: TGTGCCACCAGCAGAGGGTGGGGGGAGATGGGTTCCTACAATGAGCAGTTCTTC. It yields the protein CATSRGWGEMGSYNEQFF.

This chain joins TRBV7-9 and TRBJ2-5; 12 bases are a match to TRBD2. Germline V gene lookup returns CDR1 SEHNR and CDR2 FQNEAQ (reference sequence). The CDR3 has 18 amino acids. V shed 4 bases, J shed 2 bases, and the junction held 11 bases outside the gene matches. The CDR3 is CASSWALAGGPRQETQYF. Written as DNA, the CDR3 is TGTGCCAGCAGCTGGGCGCTAGCGGGAGGGCCGCGTCAAGAGACCCAGTACTTC.

The gene calls are TRBV7-8 and TRBJ2-3, with D possibly TRBD1 on 5 matching bases. The CDR3 spans 13 residues. From germline, CDR1 is SGHVS and CDR2 FQNEAQ. With 5 bases removed from V and 6 bases from J, the gap between germline ends came to 12 bases. The CDR3 sequence is CASSPPKGDTQYF. The CDR3 DNA follows: TGTGCCAGCAGCCCTCCGAAGGGGGATACGCAGTATTTT. The full variable domain, in which reference TRBV7-8 and TRBJ2-3 provide the parts outside the CDR3, is GAGVSQSPRYKVAKRGQDVALRCDPISGHVSLFWYQQALGQGPEFLTYFQNEAQLDKSGLPSDRFFAERPEGSVSTLKIQRTQQEDSAVYLCASSPPKGDTQYFGPGTRLTVL.

The gene calls are TRBV2 and TRBJ2-2; D remains ambiguous. The CDR3 extends over 13 amino acids. Trimming shortened V by 4 bases and J by 2 bases, and 5 bases separated the two germline ends. Per the germline V gene, CDR1 is SNHLY and CDR2 is FYNNEI. CDR3 DNA sequence: TGTGCCAGCAGTGGCACTAACACCGGGGAGCTGTTTTTT. Translating it yields CASSGTNTGELFF.

The chain employs TRBV30 and TRBJ2-3; 13 nucleotides line up with TRBD2. This CDR3 has 16 amino acids. Germline trimming cut 0 bases from V and 5 bases from J; bases unmatched to any gene: 5. Germline V gives CDR1 GTSNPN, CDR2 SVGIG (reference sequence). As DNA, the CDR3 is TGTGCCTGGAGTGTCGGACTAGCGGGAGCAGGAGATACGCAGTATTTT. This encodes CAWSVGLAGAGDTQYF.

The chain carries TRBV25-1 and TRBJ2-1; D possibly corresponds to TRBD2 (6 bases). Germline lookup yields CDR1 MGHDK and CDR2 SYGVNS. V was pared by 5 bases and J by 11 bases, with 10 bases between. This CDR3 region has 11 residues. Written as DNA, the CDR3 is TGTGCCAGCAGTTCCGGGACTCAGCAGTTCTTC. It is translated as CASSSGTQQFF.

The rearrangement links TRBV19 to TRBJ1-6; TRBD1 matches 11 bases. The CDR3 consists of 16 residues. The junction had 5 bases not matched to a gene; V was cut back by 5 bases and J by 5 bases. The germline gives CDR1 LNHDA, CDR2 SQIVND (reference sequence). This CDR3 is CASSPGQGANNSPLHF. The CDR3 bases are TGTGCCAGTAGTCCCGGACAGGGGGCGAATAATTCACCCCTCCACTTT.

This clone has only one observation. The chain employs TRBV19 and TRBJ2-4; D might be TRBD2 (7 bases). V was clipped by 4 bases and J by 9 bases, with 19 bases between them. Germline V lookup: CDR1 LNHDA, CDR2 SQIVND (reference sequence). The CDR3 is made up of 15 amino acids. The CDR3 here is CASSTHPRGGAIQYF. CDR3 coding DNA: TGTGCCAGTAGTACCCATCCTAGGGGGGGGGCCATTCAGTACTTC.

CDR3 region: CASSVQVGRASYNEQFF. The CDR3 DNA is TGTGCCAGCAGTGTTCAAGTCGGGAGGGCCTCCTACAATGAGCAGTTCTTC. This chain connects TRBV2 to TRBJ2-1, with 8 bases identical to TRBD2. CDR3 length: 17 amino acids. Germline CDR1 SNHLY, CDR2 FYNNEI. J gave up 0 bases and V 4 bases, and 8 bases lay outside the gene matches.

The chain carries TRBV11-2 and TRBJ2-5; TRBD2 is a possible D gene (6 bases). The germline V and J ends were trimmed by 4 bases and 2 bases, with 14 bases remaining between them. The CDR3 contains 15 residues. In germline, CDR1 is SGHAT, CDR2 FQNNGV. CDR3 sequence reads: CASSWGVRPQETQYF. DNA of the CDR3: TGTGCCAGCAGCTGGGGGGTCAGGCCACAAGAGACCCAGTACTTC.

This clone was detected only once. V gene TRBV5-6 combines with J gene TRBJ1-1; D call uncertain. The CDR3 contains 15 residues. CDR1 SGHDT and CDR2 YYEEEE come from the germline V gene. V was shortened by 0 bases and J by 1 base, with 10 bases between the two germline ends. The CDR3 bases are TGTGCCAGCAGCTTGGTCCGGAGAAAGAACACTGAAGCTTTCTTT. This gives the protein CASSLVRRKNTEAFF.

This chain uses TRBV6-4 with TRBJ1-1; TRBD1 agrees at 8 bases. V was clipped by 5 bases and J by 0 bases; unmatched bases: 2. CDR1 is MRHNA and CDR2 is SNTAGT in the germline V gene. This CDR3 comprises 14 residues. CDR3 DNA sequence: TGTGCCAGCAGTCGGGACAGGATGAACACTGAAGCTTTCTTT. This encodes CASSRDRMNTEAFF.

The gene calls are TRBV27 and TRBJ2-7, with D possibly matching TRBD1 (6 bases). The CDR3 sequence is 13 residues long. Germline V gene sequence: CDR1 MNHEY, CDR2 SMNVEV (reference sequence). V lost 5 bases and J lost 0, with 8 bases in between. This CDR3 reads CASSPGASYEQYF. In DNA, the CDR3 is TGTGCCAGCAGTCCAGGGGCCTCCTACGAGCAGTACTTC.

The rearrangement uses TRBV5-6 and TRBJ2-7; 7 bases are a match to TRBD2. The CDR3 is 14 amino acids. Germline CDR1 reads SGHDT; CDR2 reads YYEEEE. Trimming cost V 1 base and J 0 bases; bases outside gene matches: 1. The CDR3 protein is CASSLSGTSYEQYF. CDR3 DNA sequence: TGTGCCAGCAGCTTGAGCGGGACCTCCTACGAGCAGTACTTC.

This clone was seen a few times. Different DNA sequences within this sample yield the same CDR3. The chain couples TRBV6-6 to TRBJ2-7, with D maybe TRBD1 (6 bases). V was trimmed by 5 bases and J by 2 bases, leaving 10 bases between them. CDR3 length: 13 amino acids. Germline V gene data show CDR1 as MNHNY and CDR2 as SVGAGI (reference sequence). The CDR3 DNA follows: TGTGCCAGCAGTCAGGACAGAGCCTACGAGCAGTACTTC. Its protein product is CASSQDRAYEQYF.

The J gene is TRBJ2-7, the V gene TRBV29-1; D might be TRBD1 (5 bases). Looked up from germline, CDR1 is SQVTM and CDR2 is ANQGSEA. This CDR3 contains 12 residues. Trimming removed 4 bases from V and 0 bases from J, with 7 bases in between. CDR3 in amino acids: CSVVDNSYEQYF. The CDR3 DNA reads as TGCAGCGTTGTGGACAACTCCTACGAGCAGTACTTC.

The chain links TRBV5-4 to TRBJ2-7, with D unclear. The CDR3 sequence is 13 residues long. Germline V lookup: CDR1 SGHNT, CDR2 YYREEE (reference sequence). V shed 3 bases and J shed 1 base, with 8 bases lying between them. The CDR3 loop is CASSSFLSYEQYF. The CDR3 DNA reads TGTGCCAGCAGCTCGTTTTTATCCTACGAGCAGTACTTC.

J is TRBJ1-4 and V is TRBV19; tentative D call: TRBD1 (5 bases). This CDR3 region has 18 residues. Germline values: CDR1 LNHDA, CDR2 SQIVND (reference sequence). Between the trimmed V and J ends, which lost 0 bases and 4 bases, there was a span of 18 bases. The CDR3 region has the DNA TGTGCCAGTAGTATAGATTGGACATCCAGGGAACTTAATGAAAAACTGTTTTTT. Its translation: CASSIDWTSRELNEKLFF.

This clone was seen ten or more times. V gene TRBV2 combines with J gene TRBJ2-1, with TRBD2 matching over 10 bases. There are 17 residues in the CDR3. CDR1 is SNHLY, CDR2 FYNNEI, per germline. With 0 bases clipped from V and 7 bases from J, the junction kept 9 bases outside the gene matches. CDR3 residues: CASSEAVASGSRNEQFF. In nucleotides, the CDR3 is TGTGCCAGCAGTGAAGCGGTGGCTAGCGGGAGTAGGAATGAGCAGTTCTTC.

The chain has TRBV12-1 and TRBJ2-2; the table's D call of TRBD1 was not tested on the DNA. TRBV12-1 is an annotated pseudogene. The CDR3 length is 18 residues. CDR3 in amino acids: CASSLSPQGDPNTGELFF. The DNA of the CDR3 is TGTGCCAGCAGCCTAAGCCCACAGGGGGATCCGAACACCGGGGAGCTGTTTTTT.

The chain joins TRBV29-1 to TRBJ1-2; D is unresolved. CDR3 size: 11 residues. V lost 3 bases to trimming and J lost 2 bases, with 4 bases between them. Germline lookup yields CDR1 SQVTM and CDR2 ANQGSEA. The CDR3 DNA sequence: TGCAGCGTTGACCAAAACTATGGCTACACCTTC. Its translation: CSVDQNYGYTF.

CDR3 residues: CASSRTSPAYNEQFF. Here the CDR3 DNA reads TGTGCCAGCAGCAGGACTAGTCCAGCCTACAATGAGCAGTTCTTC. This chain uses TRBV6-2 or TRBV6-3 with TRBJ2-1; 7 bases align to TRBD2. Per germline, CDR1 MNHEY and CDR2 SVGEGT. This CDR3 region has 15 residues. The ends lost 6 bases at V and 2 bases at J; junction bases unmatched: 7.

V is TRBV24-1 and J is TRBJ2-3; tentatively, D is TRBD2 (5 bases). CDR3 length equals 15 residues. Between the trimmed V and J ends, which lost 11 bases and 0 bases, there was a span of 17 bases. In germline, CDR1 is KGHDR, CDR2 SFDVKD. This chain's CDR3 is CAILRAAVSTDTQYF. In DNA form, the CDR3 reads TGTGCCATCCTGCGGGCGGCGGTCAGCACAGATACGCAGTATTTT.

This chain joins TRBV5-1 and TRBJ1-2; D possibly corresponds to TRBD1 (6 bases). Looked up from germline, CDR1 is SGHRS and CDR2 is YFSETQ. V lost 6 bases and J 0 bases, leaving 12 bases between the germline ends. The CDR3 spans 14 residues. CDR3 bases: TGCGCCAGCACCCTCGGACAGACTAACTATGGCTACACCTTC. The encoded protein is CASTLGQTNYGYTF.

The DNA of the CDR3 is TGTGCCAGCAGCCCAGCACAGGGTGTAAGGGGTCAGCCCCAGCATTTT. Encoded protein: CASSPAQGVRGQPQHF. The chain has TRBV21-1 and TRBJ1-5; TRBD1 is the table's D call, not checked against the DNA. TRBV21-1 counts as a pseudogene. The CDR3 covers 16 residues.

The chain carries TRBV3-1 (or the pseudogene TRBV3-2) and TRBJ1-1; D remains unclear. With 1 base removed from V and 1 base from J, the gap between germline ends came to 13 bases. Per the germline V gene, CDR1 is LGHDT and CDR2 is YNNKEL (reference sequence). This CDR3 is built from 16 residues. CDR3 in DNA: TGTGCCAGCAGCCAAGGCACTGCGGCGGGGAACACTGAAGCTTTCTTT. It yields the protein CASSQGTAAGNTEAFF.

This clone was seen a few times. The genes are TRBV11-2 and TRBJ2-7; D not resolved. Trimming pared 5 bases from V and 0 bases from J, leaving 2 bases between. Germline V gene sequence: CDR1 SGHAT, CDR2 FQNNGV. The CDR3 totals 11 residues. Written as DNA, the CDR3 is TGTGCCAGCAGCCGCTCCTACGAGCAGTACTTC. This gives the protein CASSRSYEQYF.

This clone was recorded a few times. This chain links TRBV3-1 (or the pseudogene TRBV3-2) with TRBJ1-5, with 8 positions matching TRBD1. Germline V gives CDR1 LGHDT, CDR2 YNNKEL (reference sequence). The CDR3 consists of 13 residues. Germline trimming cut 4 bases from V and 8 bases from J; bases unmatched to any gene: 4. In DNA form, the CDR3 reads TGTGCCAGCAGCCCAGGGGGCTGGGAGCCCCAGCATTTT. Its translation: CASSPGGWEPQHF.